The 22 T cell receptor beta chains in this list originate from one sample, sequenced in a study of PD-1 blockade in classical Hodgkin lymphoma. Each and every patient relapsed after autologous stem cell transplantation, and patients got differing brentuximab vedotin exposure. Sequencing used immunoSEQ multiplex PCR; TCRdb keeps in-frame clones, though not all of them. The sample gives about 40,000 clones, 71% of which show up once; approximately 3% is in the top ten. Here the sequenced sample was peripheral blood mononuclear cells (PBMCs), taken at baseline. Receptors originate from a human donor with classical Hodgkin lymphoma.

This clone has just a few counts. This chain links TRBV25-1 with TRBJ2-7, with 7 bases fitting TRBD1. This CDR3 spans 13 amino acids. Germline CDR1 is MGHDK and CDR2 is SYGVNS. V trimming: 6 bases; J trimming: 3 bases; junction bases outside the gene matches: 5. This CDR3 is CASSIQGFYEQYF. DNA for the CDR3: TGTGCCAGCAGCATACAGGGGTTCTACGAGCAGTACTTC.

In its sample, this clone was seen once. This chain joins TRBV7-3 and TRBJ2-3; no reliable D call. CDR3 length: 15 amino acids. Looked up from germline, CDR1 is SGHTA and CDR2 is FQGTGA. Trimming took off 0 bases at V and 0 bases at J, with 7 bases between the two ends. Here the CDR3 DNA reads TGTGCCAGCAGCTTAACTGGTCCTAGCACAGATACGCAGTATTTT. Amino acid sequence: CASSLTGPSTDTQYF.

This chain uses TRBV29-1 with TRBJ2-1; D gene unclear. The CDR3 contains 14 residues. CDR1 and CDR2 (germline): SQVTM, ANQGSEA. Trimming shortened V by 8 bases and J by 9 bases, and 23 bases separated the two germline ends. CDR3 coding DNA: TGCAGCCTAGTGTCGGGTGAAGTCGATGGTGAGCAGTTCTTC. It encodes CSLVSGEVDGEQFF.

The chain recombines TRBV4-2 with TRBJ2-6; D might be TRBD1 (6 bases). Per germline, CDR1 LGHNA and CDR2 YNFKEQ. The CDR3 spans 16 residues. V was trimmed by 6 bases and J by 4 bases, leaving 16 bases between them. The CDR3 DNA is TGTGCCAGCAGTCCTACTACAGGGCCCGGGGCCAACGTCCTGACTTTC. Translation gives CASSPTTGPGANVLTF.

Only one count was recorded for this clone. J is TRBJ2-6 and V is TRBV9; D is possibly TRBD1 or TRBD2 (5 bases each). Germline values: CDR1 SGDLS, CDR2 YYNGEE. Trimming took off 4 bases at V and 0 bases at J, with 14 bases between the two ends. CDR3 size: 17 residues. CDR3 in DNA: TGTGCCAGCAGCCCCCGGGACCTCAGCTCTGGGGCCAACGTCCTGACTTTC. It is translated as CASSPRDLSSGANVLTF. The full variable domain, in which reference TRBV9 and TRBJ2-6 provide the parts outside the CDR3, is DSGVTQTPKHLITATGQRVTLRCSPRSGDLSVYWYQQSLDQGLQFLIQYYNGEERAKGNILERFSAQQFPDLHSELNLSSLELGDSALYFCASSPRDLSSGANVLTFGAGSRLTVL.

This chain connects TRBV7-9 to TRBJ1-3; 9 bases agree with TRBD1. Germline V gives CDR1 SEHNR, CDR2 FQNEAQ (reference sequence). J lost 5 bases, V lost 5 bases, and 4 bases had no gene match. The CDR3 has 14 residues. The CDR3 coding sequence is TGTGCCAGCAGCCCCGGGACAGGGCGAAACACCATATATTTT. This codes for CASSPGTGRNTIYF.

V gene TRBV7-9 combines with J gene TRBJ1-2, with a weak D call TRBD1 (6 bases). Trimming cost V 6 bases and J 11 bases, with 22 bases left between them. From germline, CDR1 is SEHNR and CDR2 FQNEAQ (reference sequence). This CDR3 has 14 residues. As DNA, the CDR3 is TGTGCCAGCAGGTCAGCTAACAGGGCCCCTCGGTACACCTTC. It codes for CASRSANRAPRYTF. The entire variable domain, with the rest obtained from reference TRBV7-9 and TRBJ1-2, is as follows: DTGVSQNPRHKITKRGQNVTFRCDPISEHNRLYWYRQTLGQGPEFLTYFQNEAQLEKSRLLSDRFSAERPKGSFSTLEIQRTEQGDSAMYLCASRSANRAPRYTFGSGTRLTVV.

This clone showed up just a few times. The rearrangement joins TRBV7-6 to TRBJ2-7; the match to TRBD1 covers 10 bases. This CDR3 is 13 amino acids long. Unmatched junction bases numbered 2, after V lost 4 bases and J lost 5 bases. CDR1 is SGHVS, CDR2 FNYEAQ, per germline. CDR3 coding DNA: TGTGCCAGCAGCTCGGACAGGGGGGACGAGCAGTACTTC. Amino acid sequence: CASSSDRGDEQYF. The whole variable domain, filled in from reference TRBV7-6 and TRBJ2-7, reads GAGVSQSPRYKVTKRGQDVALRCDPISGHVSLYWYRQALGQGPEFLTYFNYEAQQDKSGLPNDRFSAERPEGSISTLTIQRTEQRDSAMYRCASSSDRGDEQYFGPGTRLTVT.

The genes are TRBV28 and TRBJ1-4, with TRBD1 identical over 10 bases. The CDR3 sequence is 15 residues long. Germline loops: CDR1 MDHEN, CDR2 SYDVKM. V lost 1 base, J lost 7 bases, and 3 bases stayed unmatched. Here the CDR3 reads CASSLLGQGSEKLFF. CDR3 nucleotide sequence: TGTGCCAGCAGTTTATTGGGACAGGGGAGTGAAAAACTGTTTTTT.

The CDR3 bases are TGTGCCTGGAGTGTAAAGGGAGGCACCGGGGAGCTGTTTTTT. Residues: CAWSVKGGTGELFF. V gene TRBV30 combines with J gene TRBJ2-2, with D tentatively TRBD2 (6 bases). The V end was cut by 0 bases, the J end by 4 bases, with 9 bases between. Germline CDR1 reads GTSNPN; CDR2 reads SVGIG (reference sequence). This CDR3 has 14 amino acids.

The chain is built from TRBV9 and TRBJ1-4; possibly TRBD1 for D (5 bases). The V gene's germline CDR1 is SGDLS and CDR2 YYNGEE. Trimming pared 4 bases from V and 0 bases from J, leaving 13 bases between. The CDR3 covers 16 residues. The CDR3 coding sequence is TGTGCCAGCAGCCCCAGTCTGACAGCAACTAATGAAAAACTGTTTTTT. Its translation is CASSPSLTATNEKLFF.

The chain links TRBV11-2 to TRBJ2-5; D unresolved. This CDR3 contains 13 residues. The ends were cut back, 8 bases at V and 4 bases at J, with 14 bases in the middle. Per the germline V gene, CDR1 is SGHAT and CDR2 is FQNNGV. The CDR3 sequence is CASGRPSGETQYF. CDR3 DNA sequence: TGTGCCAGCGGACGGCCTAGTGGAGAGACCCAGTACTTC.

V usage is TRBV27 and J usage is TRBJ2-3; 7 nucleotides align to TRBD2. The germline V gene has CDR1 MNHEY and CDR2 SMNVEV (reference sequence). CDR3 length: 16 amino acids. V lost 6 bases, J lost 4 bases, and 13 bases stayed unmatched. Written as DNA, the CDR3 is TGTGCCAGCAGCCCCATTAGCGGGCCCAGCCCAGATACGCAGTATTTT. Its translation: CASSPISGPSPDTQYF.

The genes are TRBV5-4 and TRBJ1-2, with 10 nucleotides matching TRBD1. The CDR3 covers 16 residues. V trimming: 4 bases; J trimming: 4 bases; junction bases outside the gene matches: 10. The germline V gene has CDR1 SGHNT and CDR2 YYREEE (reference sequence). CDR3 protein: CASSPTGGAPSYGYTF. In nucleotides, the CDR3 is TGTGCCAGCAGCCCGACAGGGGGCGCCCCCTCCTATGGCTACACCTTC.

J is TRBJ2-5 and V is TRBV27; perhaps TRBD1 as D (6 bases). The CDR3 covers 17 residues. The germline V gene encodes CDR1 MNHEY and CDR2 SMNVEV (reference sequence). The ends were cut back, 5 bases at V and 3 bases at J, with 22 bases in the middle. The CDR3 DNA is TGTGCCAGCAGTGAGGAATTCGATGAAGGGGGAGAAGAGACCCAGTACTTC. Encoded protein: CASSEEFDEGGEETQYF.

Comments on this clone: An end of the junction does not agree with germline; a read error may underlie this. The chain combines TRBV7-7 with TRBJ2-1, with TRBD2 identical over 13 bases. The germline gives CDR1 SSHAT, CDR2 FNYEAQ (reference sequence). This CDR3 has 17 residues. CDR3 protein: CASSTKSTSGRYNEQFF. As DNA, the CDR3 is TGTGCTAGCAGCACCAAGTCGACTAGCGGGAGGTACAATGAGCAGTTCTTC.

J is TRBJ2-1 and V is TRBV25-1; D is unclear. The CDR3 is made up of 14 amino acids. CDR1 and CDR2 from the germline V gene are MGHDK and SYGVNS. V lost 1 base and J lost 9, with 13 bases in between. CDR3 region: CASSESPGWSEQFF. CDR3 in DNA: TGTGCCAGCAGTGAATCCCCGGGTTGGAGTGAGCAGTTCTTC.

The CDR3 coding sequence is TGTGCCAGCAGTGATCCCGGACTAGCGGCCTACGAGCAGTACTTC. Translated: CASSDPGLAAYEQYF. V usage is TRBV6-1 and J usage is TRBJ2-7; the match to TRBD2 covers 10 bases. Germline V gives CDR1 MNHNS, CDR2 SASEGT. The CDR3 is 15 amino acids. V gave up 3 bases and J gave up 2 bases; unmatched junction bases: 4.

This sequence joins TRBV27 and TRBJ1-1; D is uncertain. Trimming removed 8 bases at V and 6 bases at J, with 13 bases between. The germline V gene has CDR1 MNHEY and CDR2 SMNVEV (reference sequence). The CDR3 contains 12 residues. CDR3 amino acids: CASGLWQSEAFF. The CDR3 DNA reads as TGTGCCAGCGGATTATGGCAGTCTGAAGCTTTCTTT.

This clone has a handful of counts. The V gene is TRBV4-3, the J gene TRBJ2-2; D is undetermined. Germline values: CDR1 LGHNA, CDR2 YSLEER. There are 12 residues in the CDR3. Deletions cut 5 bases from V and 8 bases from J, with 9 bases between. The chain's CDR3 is CASSYTWGELFF. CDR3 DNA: TGCGCCAGCAGCTACACGTGGGGGGAGCTGTTTTTT.

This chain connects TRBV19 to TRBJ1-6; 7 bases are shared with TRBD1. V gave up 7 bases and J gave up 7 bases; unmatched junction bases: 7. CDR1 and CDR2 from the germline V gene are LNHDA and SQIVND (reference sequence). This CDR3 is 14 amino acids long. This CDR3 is CASTPAGGNSPLHF. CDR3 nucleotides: TGTGCCAGTACCCCAGCAGGGGGAAATTCACCCCTCCACTTT.

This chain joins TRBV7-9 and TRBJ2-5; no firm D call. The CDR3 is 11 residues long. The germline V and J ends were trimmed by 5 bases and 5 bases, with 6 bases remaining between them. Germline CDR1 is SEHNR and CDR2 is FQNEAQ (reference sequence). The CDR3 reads CASSPDETQYF. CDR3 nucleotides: TGTGCCAGCAGCCCCGACGAGACCCAGTACTTC.